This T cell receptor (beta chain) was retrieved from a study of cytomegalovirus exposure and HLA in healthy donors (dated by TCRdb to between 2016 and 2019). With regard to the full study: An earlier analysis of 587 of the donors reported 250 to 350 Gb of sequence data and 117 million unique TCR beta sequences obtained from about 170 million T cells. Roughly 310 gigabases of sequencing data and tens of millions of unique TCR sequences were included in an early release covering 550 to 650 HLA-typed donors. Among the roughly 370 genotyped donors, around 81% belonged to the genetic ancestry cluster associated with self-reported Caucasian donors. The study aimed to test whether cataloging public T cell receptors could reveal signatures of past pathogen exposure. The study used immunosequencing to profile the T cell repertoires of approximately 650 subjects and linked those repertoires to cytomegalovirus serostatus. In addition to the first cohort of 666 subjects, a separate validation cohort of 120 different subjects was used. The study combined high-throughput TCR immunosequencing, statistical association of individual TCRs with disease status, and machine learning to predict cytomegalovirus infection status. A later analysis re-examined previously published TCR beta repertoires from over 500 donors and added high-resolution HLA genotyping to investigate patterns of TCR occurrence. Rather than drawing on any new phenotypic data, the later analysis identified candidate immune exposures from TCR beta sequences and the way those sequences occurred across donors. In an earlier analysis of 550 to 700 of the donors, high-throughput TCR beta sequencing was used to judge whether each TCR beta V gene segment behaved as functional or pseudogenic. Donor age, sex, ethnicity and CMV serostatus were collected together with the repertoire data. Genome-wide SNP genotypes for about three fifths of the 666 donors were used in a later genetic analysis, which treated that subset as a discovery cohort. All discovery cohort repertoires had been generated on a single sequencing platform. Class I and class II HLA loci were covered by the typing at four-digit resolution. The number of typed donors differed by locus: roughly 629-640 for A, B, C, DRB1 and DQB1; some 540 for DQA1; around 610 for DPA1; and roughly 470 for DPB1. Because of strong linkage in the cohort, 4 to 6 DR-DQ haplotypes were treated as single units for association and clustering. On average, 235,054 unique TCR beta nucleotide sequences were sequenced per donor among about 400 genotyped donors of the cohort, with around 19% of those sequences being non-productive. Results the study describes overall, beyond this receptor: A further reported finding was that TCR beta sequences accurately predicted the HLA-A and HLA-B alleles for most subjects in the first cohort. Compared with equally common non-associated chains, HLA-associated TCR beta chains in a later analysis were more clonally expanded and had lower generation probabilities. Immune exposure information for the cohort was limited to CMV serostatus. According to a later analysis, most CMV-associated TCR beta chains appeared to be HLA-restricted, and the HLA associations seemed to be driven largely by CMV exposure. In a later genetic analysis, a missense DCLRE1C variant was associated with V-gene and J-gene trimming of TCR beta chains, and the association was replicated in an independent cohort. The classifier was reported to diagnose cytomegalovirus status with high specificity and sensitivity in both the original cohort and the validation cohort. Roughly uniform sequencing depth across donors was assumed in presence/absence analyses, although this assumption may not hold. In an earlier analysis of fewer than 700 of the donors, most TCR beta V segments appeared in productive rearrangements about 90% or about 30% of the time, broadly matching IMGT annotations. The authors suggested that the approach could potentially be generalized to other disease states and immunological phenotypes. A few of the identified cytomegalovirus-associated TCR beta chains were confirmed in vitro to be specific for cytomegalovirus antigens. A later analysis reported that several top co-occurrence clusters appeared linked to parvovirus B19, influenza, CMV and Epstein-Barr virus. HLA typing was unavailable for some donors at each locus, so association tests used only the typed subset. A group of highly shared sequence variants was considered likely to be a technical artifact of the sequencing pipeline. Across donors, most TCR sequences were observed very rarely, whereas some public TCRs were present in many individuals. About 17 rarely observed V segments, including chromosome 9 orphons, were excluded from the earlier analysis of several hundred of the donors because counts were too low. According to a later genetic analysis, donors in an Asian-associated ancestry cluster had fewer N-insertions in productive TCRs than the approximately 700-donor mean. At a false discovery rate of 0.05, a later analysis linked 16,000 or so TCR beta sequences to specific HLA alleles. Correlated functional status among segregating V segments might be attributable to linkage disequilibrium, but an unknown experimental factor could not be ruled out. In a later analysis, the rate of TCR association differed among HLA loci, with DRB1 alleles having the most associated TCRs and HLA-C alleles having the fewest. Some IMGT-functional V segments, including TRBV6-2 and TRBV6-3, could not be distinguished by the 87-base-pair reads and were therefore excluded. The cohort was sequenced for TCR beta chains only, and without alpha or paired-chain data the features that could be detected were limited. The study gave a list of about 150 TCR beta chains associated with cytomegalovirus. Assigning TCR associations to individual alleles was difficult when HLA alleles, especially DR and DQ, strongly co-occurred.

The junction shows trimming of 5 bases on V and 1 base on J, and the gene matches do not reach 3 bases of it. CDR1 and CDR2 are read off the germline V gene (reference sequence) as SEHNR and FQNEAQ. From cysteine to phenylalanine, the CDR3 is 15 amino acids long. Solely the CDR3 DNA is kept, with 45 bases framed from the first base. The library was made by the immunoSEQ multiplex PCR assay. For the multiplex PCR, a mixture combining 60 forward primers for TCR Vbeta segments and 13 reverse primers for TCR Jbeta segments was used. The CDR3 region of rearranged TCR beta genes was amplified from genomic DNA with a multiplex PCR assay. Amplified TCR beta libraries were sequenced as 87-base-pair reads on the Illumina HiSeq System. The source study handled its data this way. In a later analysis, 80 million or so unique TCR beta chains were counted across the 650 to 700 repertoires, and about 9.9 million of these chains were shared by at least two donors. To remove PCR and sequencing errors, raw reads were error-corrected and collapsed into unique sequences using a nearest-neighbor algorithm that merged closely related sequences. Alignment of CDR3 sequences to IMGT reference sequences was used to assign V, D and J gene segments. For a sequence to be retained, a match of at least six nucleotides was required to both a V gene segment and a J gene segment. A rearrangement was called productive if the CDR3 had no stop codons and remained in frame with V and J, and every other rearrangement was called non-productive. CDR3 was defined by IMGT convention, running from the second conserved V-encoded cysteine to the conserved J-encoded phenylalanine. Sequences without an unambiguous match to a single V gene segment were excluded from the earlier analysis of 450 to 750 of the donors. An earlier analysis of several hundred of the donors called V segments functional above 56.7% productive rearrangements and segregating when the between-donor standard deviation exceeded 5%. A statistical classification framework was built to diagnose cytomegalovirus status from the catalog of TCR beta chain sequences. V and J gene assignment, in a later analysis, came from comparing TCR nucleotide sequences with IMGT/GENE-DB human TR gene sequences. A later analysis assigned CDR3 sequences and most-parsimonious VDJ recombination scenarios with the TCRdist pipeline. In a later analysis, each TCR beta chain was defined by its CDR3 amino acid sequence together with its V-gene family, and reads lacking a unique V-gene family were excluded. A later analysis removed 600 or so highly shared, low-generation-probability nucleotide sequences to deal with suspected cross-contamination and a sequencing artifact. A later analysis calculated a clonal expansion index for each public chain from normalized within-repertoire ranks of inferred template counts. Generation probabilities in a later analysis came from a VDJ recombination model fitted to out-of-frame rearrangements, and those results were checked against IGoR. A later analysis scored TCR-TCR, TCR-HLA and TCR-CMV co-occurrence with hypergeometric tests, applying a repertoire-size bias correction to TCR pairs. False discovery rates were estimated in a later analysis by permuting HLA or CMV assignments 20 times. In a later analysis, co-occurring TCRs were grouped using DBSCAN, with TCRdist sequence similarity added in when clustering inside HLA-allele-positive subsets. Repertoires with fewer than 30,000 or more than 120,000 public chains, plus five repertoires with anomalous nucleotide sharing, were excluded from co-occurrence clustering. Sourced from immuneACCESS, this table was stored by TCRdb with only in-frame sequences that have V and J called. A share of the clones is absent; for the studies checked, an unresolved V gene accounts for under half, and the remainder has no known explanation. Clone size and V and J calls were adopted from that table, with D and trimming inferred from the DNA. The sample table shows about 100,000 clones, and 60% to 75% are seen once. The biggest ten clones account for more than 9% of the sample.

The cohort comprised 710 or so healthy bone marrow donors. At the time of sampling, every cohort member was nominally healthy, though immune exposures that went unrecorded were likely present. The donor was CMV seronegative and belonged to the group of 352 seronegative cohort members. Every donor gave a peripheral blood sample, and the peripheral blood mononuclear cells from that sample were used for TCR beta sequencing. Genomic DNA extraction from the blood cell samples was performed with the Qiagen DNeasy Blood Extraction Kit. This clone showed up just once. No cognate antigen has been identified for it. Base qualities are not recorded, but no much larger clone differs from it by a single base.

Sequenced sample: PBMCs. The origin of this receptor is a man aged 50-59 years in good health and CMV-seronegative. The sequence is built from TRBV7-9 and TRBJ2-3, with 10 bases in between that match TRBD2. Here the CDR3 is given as CASSALAGGTDTQYF. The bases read TGTGCCAGCAGCGCTCTAGCGGGGGGCACAGATACGCAGTATTTT.